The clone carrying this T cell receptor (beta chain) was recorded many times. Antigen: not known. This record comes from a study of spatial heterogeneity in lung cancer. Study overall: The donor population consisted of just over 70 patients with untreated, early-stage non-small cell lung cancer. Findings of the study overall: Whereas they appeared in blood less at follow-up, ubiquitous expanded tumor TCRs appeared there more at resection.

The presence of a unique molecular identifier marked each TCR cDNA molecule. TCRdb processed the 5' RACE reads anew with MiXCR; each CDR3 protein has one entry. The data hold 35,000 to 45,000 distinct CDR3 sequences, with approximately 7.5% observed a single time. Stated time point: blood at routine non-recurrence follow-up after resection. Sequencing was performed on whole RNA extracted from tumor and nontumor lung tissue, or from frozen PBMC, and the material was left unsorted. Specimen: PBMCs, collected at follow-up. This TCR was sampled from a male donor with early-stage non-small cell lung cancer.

The CDR3 sequence: CASSQGSFGGEQYF. The CDR3 bases are TGTGCCAGCAGCCAAGGATCTTTCGGGGGTGAGCAGTACTTC. The gene calls are TRBV3-1 and TRBJ2-7, with D possibly being TRBD2 (6 bases). Trimming removed 1 base from V and 7 bases from J, with 14 bases in between. The CDR3 covers 14 residues. Germline V gene lookup returns CDR1 LGHDT and CDR2 YNNKEL (reference sequence).